This T cell receptor beta chain was captured by sequencing in a study of T cell responses to AZD1222 COVID-19 vaccine. Only in-frame clones appear in the TCRdb table, and some are missing; sequencing was by immunoSEQ multiplex PCR. The repertoire holds approximately 180,000 clones, with roughly 93% as singletons. Broader study findings: With dominance at 160-218 and 743-854, vaccine-associated CD4 TCRs spanned spike. Epitopes outside B.1.351 and B.1.1.7 mutated regions reportedly drew nearly half of spike TCRs.

For this clone: The target antigen is unknown.

The CDR3 length is 10 residues. The V end was cut by 6 bases, the J end by 9 bases, with 8 bases between. Germline V gene sequence: CDR1 LNHDA, CDR2 SQIVND (reference sequence). The TCR was taken from an adult who received the MenACWY meningococcal vaccine as a control. The sequences come from peripheral blood, collected 28 days after the second dose of the MenACWY control vaccine. This sequence joins TRBV19 and TRBJ1-2, with D unclear. CDR3 nucleotides: TGTGCCAGTAGCCCGGGTAGCTACACCTTC. Its protein product is CASSPGSYTF.